Below are 8 T cell receptor beta chains sequenced from a single sample in a study of blood T cell repertoires in COVID-19. Sequencing used immunoSEQ multiplex PCR; TCRdb keeps in-frame clones, though not all of them. The table has approximately 35,000 clones, more than 75% seen once; the top ten hold roughly 29%. The source material was peripheral blood. The receptor set was obtained from an older man with acute or convalescent COVID-19.

The chain couples TRBV7-9 to TRBJ1-2, with 7 nucleotides matching TRBD1. CDR3 length: 16 amino acids. Germline values: CDR1 SEHNR, CDR2 FQNEAQ (reference sequence). The junction had 12 bases not matched to a gene; V was cut back by 5 bases and J by 3 bases. CDR3 in amino acids: CASSLGNRGPYYGYTF. CDR3 bases: TGTGCCAGCAGCCTGGGAAACAGGGGCCCCTACTATGGCTACACCTTC.

The genes are TRBV5-4 and TRBJ2-7; 8 bases agree with TRBD2. V was pared by 0 bases and J by 3 bases, with 2 bases of the junction left unmatched. The CDR3 is made up of 14 amino acids. Per germline, CDR1 SGHNT and CDR2 YYREEE (reference sequence). The CDR3 spells CASSLAGGRYEQYF. The CDR3 coding sequence is TGTGCCAGCAGCTTGGCGGGAGGGCGCTACGAGCAGTACTTC.

The chain is built from TRBV7-8 and TRBJ2-5; 12 bases align to TRBD2. V shed 3 bases, J shed 4 bases, and the junction held 6 bases outside the gene matches. Germline loops: CDR1 SGHVS, CDR2 FQNEAQ. The CDR3 has 16 amino acids. CDR3 region: CASSFRLAGDSETQYF. CDR3 bases: TGTGCCAGCAGCTTCCGACTAGCGGGAGATTCAGAGACCCAGTACTTC.

This clone was counted a few times. The rearrangement joins TRBV4-1 to TRBJ1-1; D gene uncertain. CDR1 is MGHRA, CDR2 YSYEKL, per germline. Trimming removed 1 base at V and 5 bases at J, with 11 bases between. CDR3 size: 14 residues. In DNA, the CDR3 is TGCGCCAGCAGCCAAGGGCAATTAACAACTGAAGCTTTCTTT. It codes for CASSQGQLTTEAFF.

In this sample, this clone turned up many times. The CDR3 is CASSPPPSGPYNEQFF. The CDR3 region has the DNA TGTGCCAGCAGTCCGCCCCCTAGCGGCCCTTACAATGAGCAGTTCTTC. The rearrangement joins TRBV6-2 or TRBV6-3 to TRBJ2-1; TRBD2 matches 7 bases. The J segment lost 4 bases and the V segment lost 5 bases, leaving 11 bases of the junction unmatched. The germline V gene has CDR1 MNHEY and CDR2 SVGEGT. The CDR3 has 16 amino acids.

V and J are TRBV6-5 and TRBJ2-3; D is ambiguous. The CDR3 totals 15 residues. The V gene's germline CDR1 is MNHEY and CDR2 SVGAGI. Trimming left V 0 bases short and J 0 bases short, with 7 bases between. CDR3 sequence reads: CASSYSGTSTDTQYF. Written as DNA, the CDR3 is TGTGCCAGCAGTTACTCGGGCACCAGCACAGATACGCAGTATTTT.

This clone was seen just once. V usage is TRBV20-1 and J usage is TRBJ2-5; unclear D gene. Germline CDR1 is DFQATT and CDR2 is SNEGSKA (reference sequence). The CDR3 contains 13 residues. V shed 3 bases and J shed 1 base, with 9 bases lying between them. The CDR3 region is CSASSGSQETQYF. CDR3 in DNA: TGCAGTGCTAGTAGTGGCTCCCAAGAGACCCAGTACTTC.

The chain combines TRBV5-1 with TRBJ2-5; 7 bases align to TRBD2. The CDR3 consists of 14 residues. Germline loops: CDR1 SGHRS, CDR2 YFSETQ. V gave up 4 bases and J gave up 1 base; unmatched junction bases: 4. Here the CDR3 DNA reads TGCGCCAGCAGCATCGGGGGGACCCAAGAGACCCAGTACTTC. Its protein is CASSIGGTQETQYF.